These 27 T cell receptor beta chains share one sample of origin, sequenced in a study of T cells in Graves' hyperthyroidism and ophthalmopathy. What was amplified from RNA transcripts were TCR beta CDR3 regions. The HTBI primer set drove a first-round RT-PCR of the TCR CDR3. One entry per CDR3 protein, called by TCRdb with MiXCR from the multiplex PCR reads. In the table there are approximately 530,000 distinct CDR3 sequences, just under 20% of which are singletons. Sequenced input: blood. These receptors all come from a middle-aged man with Graves' ophthalmopathy.

This clonotype was counted between two and nine times. The chain employs TRBV6-2 or TRBV6-3 and TRBJ2-1; D possibly corresponds to TRBD2 (5 bases). The ends were cut back, 8 bases at V and 8 bases at J, with 16 bases in the middle. The CDR3 runs to 13 residues. Germline lookup yields CDR1 MNHEY and CDR2 SVGEGT. In nucleotides, the CDR3 is TGTGCCAGCGGTCATCCGGGGAATTATGAGCAGTTCTTC. Protein sequence: CASGHPGNYEQFF.

This clonotype was counted only a few times. The chain is built from TRBV6-2 or TRBV6-3 and TRBJ1-5, with D uncertain. Trimming stripped 0 bases from V and 2 bases from J, with 11 bases between. Per the germline V gene, CDR1 is MNHEY and CDR2 is SVGEGT. The CDR3 is 16 residues long. The CDR3 nucleotides read TGTGCCAGCAGTTACTCAGGGTTGGCTCGCAATCAGCCCCAGCATTTT. As protein: CASSYSGLARNQPQHF.

This clonotype was seen many times. J is TRBJ2-3 and V is TRBV11-3; 7 positions agree with TRBD1. The V segment lost 2 bases and the J segment 4 bases; nucleotides outside the gene matches: 0. CDR1 SGHNT and CDR2 YENEEA come from the germline V gene. CDR3 length: 13 amino acids. CDR3 in DNA: TGTGCCAGCAGCTTACAGGGGGCAGATACGCAGTATTTT. It is translated as CASSLQGADTQYF.

The chain links TRBV19 to TRBJ2-1; 9 bases match TRBD1. Germline-derived CDR1 and CDR2 are LNHDA and SQIVND (reference sequence). V was pared by 3 bases and J by 3 bases, with 3 bases of the junction left unmatched. The CDR3 is 15 residues long. The CDR3 loop reads CASSMGQGYYNEQFF. The CDR3 DNA sequence: TGTGCCAGTAGTATGGGACAGGGTTACTACAATGAGCAGTTCTTC. Using reference TRBV19 and TRBJ2-1 for the parts outside the CDR3, the full variable domain is DGGITQSPKYLFRKEGQNVTLSCEQNLNHDAMYWYRQDPGQGLRLIYYSQIVNDFQKGDIAEGYSVSREKKESFPLTVTSAQKNPTAFYLCASSMGQGYYNEQFFGPGTRLTVL.

This clonotype was observed many times. The V and J genes are TRBV12-3 or TRBV12-4 and TRBJ2-1; 8 bases are shared with TRBD2. The V and J ends lost 3 bases and 5 bases, in that order; junction bases with no gene match: 6. This CDR3 is 15 amino acids long. DNA for the CDR3: TGTGCCAGCAGTTTTTGGCGCGGGAGGCACAATGAGCAGTTCTTC. This encodes CASSFWRGRHNEQFF.

This clonotype was observed a handful of times. The chain is built from TRBV20-1 and TRBJ1-5; TRBD1 might be the D (6 bases). CDR3 length: 16 amino acids. V shed 6 bases and J shed 4 bases, with 22 bases lying between them. Germline loops: CDR1 DFQATT, CDR2 SNEGSKA (reference sequence). The CDR3 reads CSAIEWEGGINQPQHF. The CDR3 DNA reads TGCAGTGCCATAGAATGGGAGGGGGGAATTAATCAGCCCCAGCATTTT.

The table lists this clonotype with a count of one. The chain recombines TRBV20-1 with TRBJ1-6; a possible D gene is TRBD1 (5 bases). The CDR3 is made up of 18 amino acids. Trimming shortened V by 1 base and J by 6 bases, and 22 bases separated the two germline ends. Germline V CDR1 and CDR2: DFQATT, SNEGSKA (reference sequence). The DNA of the CDR3 is TGCAGTGCTAGAGTAGGGGAGTTTAGGGGACGGAGTAATTCACCCCTCCACTTT. Translated, it gives CSARVGEFRGRSNSPLHF.

This clonotype was counted ten times or more. The rearrangement uses TRBV28 and TRBJ2-7, with 7 positions matching TRBD1. CDR1 and CDR2 from the germline V gene are MDHEN and SYDVKM. The CDR3 has 15 amino acids. Germline trimming cut 2 bases from V and 8 bases from J; bases unmatched to any gene: 12. The CDR3 reads CASSLPALTGYKQYF. As DNA, the CDR3 is TGTGCCAGCAGTTTACCAGCCTTGACAGGGTATAAGCAGTACTTC. The whole variable domain, filled in from reference TRBV28 and TRBJ2-7, reads DVKVTQSSRYLVKRTGEKVFLECVQDMDHENMFWYRQDPGLGLRLIYFSYDVKMKEKGDIPEGYSVSREKKERFSLILESASTNQTSMYLCASSLPALTGYKQYFGPGTRLTVT.

The chain recombines TRBV20-1 with TRBJ2-1; D gene ambiguous. CDR3 length equals 15 residues. Trimming removed 2 bases from V and 0 bases from J, with 11 bases in between. CDR1 is DFQATT, CDR2 SNEGSKA, per germline (reference sequence). CDR3 coding DNA: TGCAGTGCTAGATACAGATCAAGCTCCTACAATGAGCAGTTCTTC. This translates into CSARYRSSSYNEQFF.

This sequence joins TRBV10-3 and TRBJ1-2, with a tentative D call TRBD1 (5 bases). The V gene lost 3 bases and the J gene lost 0 bases, with 11 bases spanning the gap. Germline loops: CDR1 ENHRY, CDR2 SYGVKD. The CDR3 consists of 15 residues. The CDR3, as DNA: TGTGCCATCAGTGATCGACAGATACCTAACTATGGCTACACCTTC. It is translated as CAISDRQIPNYGYTF.

V usage is TRBV7-9 and J usage is TRBJ1-2; 9 nucleotides agree with TRBD1. The CDR3 extends over 16 amino acids. V dropped 5 bases and J dropped 4; count of bases not matched to a gene: 11. Per the germline V gene, CDR1 is SEHNR and CDR2 is FQNEAQ (reference sequence). This CDR3 reads CASSLGGQGGLYGYTF. As DNA, the CDR3 is TGTGCCAGCAGCCTAGGGGGACAGGGAGGACTCTATGGCTACACCTTC.

The V gene is TRBV15, the J gene TRBJ1-1, with D uncertain. Trimming cost V 0 bases and J 0 bases, with 8 bases left between them. Germline V gene lookup returns CDR1 LNHNV and CDR2 YYDKDF (reference sequence). The CDR3 covers 15 residues. DNA for the CDR3: TGTGCCACCAGCAGAGATCTCGCTTTGAACACTGAAGCTTTCTTT. Translating it yields CATSRDLALNTEAFF.

Only a few counts were recorded for this clonotype. One end of the junction varies from germline; a read error may be responsible. J is TRBJ2-1 and V is TRBV18; perhaps TRBD2 as D (6 bases). The V gene's germline CDR1 is KGHSH and CDR2 LQKENI. This CDR3 region has 13 residues. The CDR3 is CASSSGSLNKQFF. The CDR3 coding sequence is TGTGCCAGCTCATCCGGGAGCCTCAATAAGCAGTTCTTC.

The V and J genes are TRBV5-1 and TRBJ2-1; D tentatively fits TRBD1 or TRBD2 (5 bases each). This CDR3 spans 14 amino acids. Germline values: CDR1 SGHRS, CDR2 YFSETQ. With 7 bases removed from V and 2 bases from J, the gap between germline ends came to 13 bases. CDR3 sequence: CASHRDPPYNEQFF. The CDR3 DNA follows: TGCGCCAGCCACCGGGACCCCCCCTACAATGAGCAGTTCTTC.

Many counts were recorded for this clonotype. This chain joins TRBV3-1 and TRBJ2-5, with TRBD1 as a possible D gene (6 bases). Trimming pared 1 base from V and 4 bases from J, leaving 13 bases between. This CDR3 is built from 15 residues. From germline, CDR1 is LGHDT and CDR2 YNNKEL (reference sequence). The CDR3 nucleotides read TGTGCCAGCAGCCAAGGACCTCAGGGGCGAGAGACCCAGTACTTC. Translation: CASSQGPQGRETQYF.

V usage is TRBV6-1 and J usage is TRBJ2-2, with D perhaps matching TRBD1 or TRBD2 (5 bases each). This CDR3 has 16 residues. In germline, CDR1 is MNHNS, CDR2 SASEGT. V was clipped by 6 bases and J by 4 bases, with 18 bases between them. This chain's CDR3 is CASREGRLLVTGELFF. The CDR3 DNA reads TGTGCCAGCAGAGAGGGGCGCCTCCTGGTCACCGGGGAGCTGTTTTTT.

This clonotype was recorded a few times. J is TRBJ2-4 and V is TRBV7-8; D possibly corresponds to TRBD1 (5 bases). Germline values: CDR1 SGHVS, CDR2 FQNEAQ. The V end was cut by 1 base, the J end by 5 bases, with 21 bases between. The CDR3 is 18 residues long. CDR3 in DNA: TGTGCCAGCAGCTTAGAAAACGTTGCTGGGCAGGGCCAAAACATTCAGTACTTC. Translated, it gives CASSLENVAGQGQNIQYF.

V and J are TRBV2 and TRBJ2-4; D gene unclear. This CDR3 spans 14 amino acids. Germline V CDR1 and CDR2: SNHLY, FYNNEI. Trimming cost V 3 bases and J 7 bases, with 13 bases left between them. CDR3 residues: CASSDVPIANIQYF. The CDR3 coding sequence is TGTGCCAGCAGTGATGTACCTATCGCGAACATTCAGTACTTC.

The sample holds many counts of this clonotype. DNA for the CDR3: TGTGCCAGCAGGTCGGGGGGGAACTATGGCTACACCTTC. This gives the protein CASRSGGNYGYTF. V gene TRBV2 combines with J gene TRBJ1-2; TRBD1 might be the D (5 bases). The V end was cut by 6 bases, the J end by 2 bases, with 10 bases between. CDR3 length equals 13 residues. Germline V gene data show CDR1 as SNHLY and CDR2 as FYNNEI.

V is TRBV7-9 and J is TRBJ2-7, with 11 bases fitting TRBD2. Looked up from germline, CDR1 is SEHNR and CDR2 is FQNEAQ (reference sequence). The ends lost 2 bases at V and 6 bases at J; junction bases unmatched: 3. There are 14 residues in the CDR3. CDR3 in DNA: TGTGCCAGCAGCTTAAGTAGCGGGAGGGTCGAGCAGTACTTC. Amino acids: CASSLSSGRVEQYF.

In its sample, this clonotype was seen a few times. The chain carries TRBV6-6 and TRBJ1-1; D is undetermined. The CDR3 sequence is 13 residues long. V shed 2 bases and J shed 5 bases, with 9 bases lying between them. Germline loops: CDR1 MNHNY, CDR2 SVGAGI (reference sequence). DNA of the CDR3: TGTGCCAGCAGTTACGAGGCGAGAACTGAAGCTTTCTTT. As protein: CASSYEARTEAFF.

J is TRBJ2-5 and V is TRBV24-1; D is possibly TRBD1 (6 bases). Between the trimmed V and J ends, which lost 6 bases and 4 bases, there was a span of 14 bases. The CDR3 runs to 14 residues. Germline CDR1 KGHDR, CDR2 SFDVKD. CDR3 nucleotide sequence: TGTGCCACCAGTCCTGGGGGCTCGGGAGAGACCCAGTACTTC. Protein: CATSPGGSGETQYF.

This clonotype has a count of ten or more. The chain uses TRBV2 and TRBJ1-2, with D possibly being TRBD1 (5 bases). V lost 4 bases to trimming and J lost 7 bases, with 13 bases between them. This CDR3 has 13 residues. Per the germline V gene, CDR1 is SNHLY and CDR2 is FYNNEI. The CDR3 spells CASSVAREVGYTF. CDR3 coding DNA: TGTGCCAGCAGTGTAGCCAGGGAGGTTGGCTACACCTTC.

The chain employs TRBV20-1 and TRBJ2-3; no definite D call. This CDR3 region has 11 residues. V lost 3 bases to trimming and J lost 3 bases, with 4 bases between them. CDR1 and CDR2 (germline): DFQATT, SNEGSKA (reference sequence). DNA of the CDR3: TGCAGTGCTAGTCTGACAGATACGCAGTATTTT. It yields the protein CSASLTDTQYF.

With regard to this clonotype: The junction and the germline gene differ at one end; a read error may be behind it. The J gene is TRBJ2-1, the V gene TRBV4-3; D remains unclear. There are 13 residues in the CDR3. CDR1 is LGHNA and CDR2 is YSLEER in the germline V gene. The CDR3 loop is CASSQALGIGRVF. CDR3 DNA sequence: TGCGCCAGCAGCCAAGCCCTAGGGATAGGTCGGGTCTTC.

At least ten counts were recorded for this clonotype. V is TRBV7-8 and J is TRBJ2-5; the match to TRBD2 covers 7 bases. The CDR3 has 15 residues. Per the germline V gene, CDR1 is SGHVS and CDR2 is FQNEAQ. Trimming cost V 0 bases and J 1 base; bases outside gene matches: 2. In DNA form, the CDR3 reads TGTGCCAGCAGCTTAGCTCGGGGGGTCCAAGAGACCCAGTACTTC. It codes for CASSLARGVQETQYF.

The chain has TRBV11-2 and TRBJ2-1; D possibly corresponds to TRBD2 (6 bases). This CDR3 spans 15 amino acids. Trimming stripped 5 bases from V and 3 bases from J, with 14 bases between. Germline CDR1 SGHAT, CDR2 FQNNGV. CDR3 amino acids: CASSRRERDYNEQFF. CDR3 nucleotides: TGTGCCAGCAGCCGTCGGGAGAGGGACTACAATGAGCAGTTCTTC.